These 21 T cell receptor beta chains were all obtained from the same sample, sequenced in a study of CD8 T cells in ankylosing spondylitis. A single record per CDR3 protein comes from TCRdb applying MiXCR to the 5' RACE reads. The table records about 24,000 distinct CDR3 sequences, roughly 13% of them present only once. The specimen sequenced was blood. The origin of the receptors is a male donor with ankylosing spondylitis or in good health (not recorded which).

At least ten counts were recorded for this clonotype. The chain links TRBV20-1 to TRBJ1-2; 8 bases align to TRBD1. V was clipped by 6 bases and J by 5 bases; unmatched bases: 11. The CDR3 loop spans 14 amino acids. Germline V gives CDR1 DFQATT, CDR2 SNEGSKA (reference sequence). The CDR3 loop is CSAYIPGQEYGYTF. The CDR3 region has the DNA TGCAGTGCCTATATTCCGGGACAGGAGTATGGCTACACCTTC.

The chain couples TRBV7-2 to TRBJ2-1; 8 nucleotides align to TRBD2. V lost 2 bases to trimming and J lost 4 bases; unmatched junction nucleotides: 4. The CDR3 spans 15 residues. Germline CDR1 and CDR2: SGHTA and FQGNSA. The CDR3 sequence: CASSLSPSGYNEQFF. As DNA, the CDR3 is TGTGCCAGCAGCTTATCGCCTAGCGGGTACAATGAGCAGTTCTTC.

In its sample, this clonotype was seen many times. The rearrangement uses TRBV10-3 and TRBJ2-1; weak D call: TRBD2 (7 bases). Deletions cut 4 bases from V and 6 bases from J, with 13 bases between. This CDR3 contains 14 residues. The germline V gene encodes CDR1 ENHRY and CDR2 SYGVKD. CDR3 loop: CAISGGGAGNEQFF. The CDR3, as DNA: TGTGCCATCAGTGGAGGGGGGGCGGGCAATGAGCAGTTCTTC.

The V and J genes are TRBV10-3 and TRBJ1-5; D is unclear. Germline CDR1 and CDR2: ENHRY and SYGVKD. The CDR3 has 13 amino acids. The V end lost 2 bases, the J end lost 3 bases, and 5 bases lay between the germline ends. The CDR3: CAISERPNQPQHF. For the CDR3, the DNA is TGTGCCATCAGTGAGCGCCCCAATCAGCCCCAGCATTTT.

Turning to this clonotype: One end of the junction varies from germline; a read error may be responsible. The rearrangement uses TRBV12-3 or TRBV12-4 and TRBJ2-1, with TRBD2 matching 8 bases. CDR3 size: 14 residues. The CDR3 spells CASRLAGWGNEQFF. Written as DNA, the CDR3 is TGTGCCAGCAGATTAGCGGGATGGGGCAATGAGCAGTTCTTC.

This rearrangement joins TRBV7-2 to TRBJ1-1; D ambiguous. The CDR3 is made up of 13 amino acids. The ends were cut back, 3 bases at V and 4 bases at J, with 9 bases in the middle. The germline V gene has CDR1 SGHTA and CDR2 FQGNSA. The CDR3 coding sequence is TGTGCCAGCAGCTTCCGGGCCGGCACTGAAGCTTTCTTT. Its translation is CASSFRAGTEAFF. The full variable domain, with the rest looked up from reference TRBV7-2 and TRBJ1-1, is GAGVSQSPSNKVTEKGKDVELRCDPISGHTALYWYRQSLGQGLEFLIYFQGNSAPDKSGLPSDRFSAERTGGSVSTLTIQRTQQEDSAVYLCASSFRAGTEAFFGQGTRLTVV.

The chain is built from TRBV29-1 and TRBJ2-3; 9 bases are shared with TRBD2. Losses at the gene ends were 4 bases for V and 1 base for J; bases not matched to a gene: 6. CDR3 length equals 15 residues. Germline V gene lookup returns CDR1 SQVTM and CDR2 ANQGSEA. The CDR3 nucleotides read TGCAGCGTTGGGGCTAGCGGGGCGGGCACAGATACGCAGTATTTT. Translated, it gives CSVGASGAGTDTQYF.

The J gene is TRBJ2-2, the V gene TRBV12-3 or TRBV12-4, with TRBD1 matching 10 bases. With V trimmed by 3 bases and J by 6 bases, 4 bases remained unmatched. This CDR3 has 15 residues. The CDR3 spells CASSLTGGLSGELFF. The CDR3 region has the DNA TGTGCCAGCAGTTTGACAGGGGGCTTATCCGGGGAGCTGTTTTTT.

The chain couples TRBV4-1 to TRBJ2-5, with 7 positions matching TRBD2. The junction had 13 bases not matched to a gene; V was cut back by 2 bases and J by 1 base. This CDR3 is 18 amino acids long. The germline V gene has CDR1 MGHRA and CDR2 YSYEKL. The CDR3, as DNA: TGCGCCAGCAGCCAATGGGGGAGGGCGAAGCGGGGCCAAGAGACCCAGTACTTC. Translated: CASSQWGRAKRGQETQYF.

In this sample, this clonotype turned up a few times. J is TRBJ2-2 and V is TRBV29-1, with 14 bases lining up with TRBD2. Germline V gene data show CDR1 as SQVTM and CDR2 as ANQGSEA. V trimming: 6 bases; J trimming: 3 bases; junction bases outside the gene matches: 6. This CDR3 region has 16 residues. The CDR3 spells CSVGTSGGMDTGELFF. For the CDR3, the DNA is TGCAGCGTCGGGACTAGCGGGGGAATGGACACCGGGGAGCTGTTTTTT.

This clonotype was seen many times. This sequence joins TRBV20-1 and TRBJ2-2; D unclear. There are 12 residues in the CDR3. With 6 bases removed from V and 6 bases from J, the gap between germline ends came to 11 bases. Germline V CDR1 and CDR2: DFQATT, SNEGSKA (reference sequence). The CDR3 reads CSASRTAGELFF. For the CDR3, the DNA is TGCAGTGCCTCCCGGACGGCCGGGGAGCTGTTTTTT.

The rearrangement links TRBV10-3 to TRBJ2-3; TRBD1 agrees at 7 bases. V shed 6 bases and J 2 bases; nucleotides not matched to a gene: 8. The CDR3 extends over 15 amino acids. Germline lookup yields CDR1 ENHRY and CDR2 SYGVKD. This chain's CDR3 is CAISLTGQHTDTQYF. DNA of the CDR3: TGTGCCATCAGCCTAACGGGACAGCACACAGATACGCAGTATTTT.

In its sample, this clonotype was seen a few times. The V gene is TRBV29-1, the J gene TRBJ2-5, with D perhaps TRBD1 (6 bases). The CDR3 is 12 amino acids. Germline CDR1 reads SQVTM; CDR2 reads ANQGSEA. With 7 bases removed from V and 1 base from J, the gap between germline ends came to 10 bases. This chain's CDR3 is CSGGQLQETQYF. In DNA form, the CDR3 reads TGCAGCGGAGGACAGCTCCAAGAGACCCAGTACTTC. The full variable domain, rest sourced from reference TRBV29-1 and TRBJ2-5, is SAVISQKPSRDICQRGTSLTIQCQVDSQVTMMFWYRQQPGQSLTLIATANQGSEATYESGFVIDKFPISRPNLTFSTLTVSNMSPEDSSIYLCSGGQLQETQYFGPGTRLLVL.

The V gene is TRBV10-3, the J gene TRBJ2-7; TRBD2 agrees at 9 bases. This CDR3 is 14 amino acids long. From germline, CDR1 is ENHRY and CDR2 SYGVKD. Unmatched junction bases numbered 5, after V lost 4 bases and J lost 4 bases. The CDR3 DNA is TGTGCCATCAGTGGTAGCGGGAGCATGTACGAGCAGTACTTC. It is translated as CAISGSGSMYEQYF.

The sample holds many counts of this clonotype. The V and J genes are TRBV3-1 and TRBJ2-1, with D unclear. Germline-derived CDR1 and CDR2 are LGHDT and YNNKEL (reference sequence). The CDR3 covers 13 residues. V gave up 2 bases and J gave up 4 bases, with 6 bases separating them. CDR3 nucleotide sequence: TGTGCCAGCAGCCAATTAGGGTACAATGAGCAGTTCTTC. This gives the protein CASSQLGYNEQFF.

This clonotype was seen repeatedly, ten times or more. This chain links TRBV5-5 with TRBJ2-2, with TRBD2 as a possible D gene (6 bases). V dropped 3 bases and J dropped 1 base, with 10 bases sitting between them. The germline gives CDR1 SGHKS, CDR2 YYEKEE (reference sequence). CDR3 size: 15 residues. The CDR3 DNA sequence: TGTGCCAGCAGCTCTATCGGGGGGAACACCGGGGAGCTGTTTTTT. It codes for CASSSIGGNTGELFF. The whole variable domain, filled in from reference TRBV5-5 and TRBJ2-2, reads DAGVTQSPTHLIKTRGQQVTLRCSPISGHKSVSWYQQVLGQGPQFIFQYYEKEERGRGNFPDRFSARQFPNYSSELNVNALLLGDSALYLCASSSIGGNTGELFFGEGSRLTVL.

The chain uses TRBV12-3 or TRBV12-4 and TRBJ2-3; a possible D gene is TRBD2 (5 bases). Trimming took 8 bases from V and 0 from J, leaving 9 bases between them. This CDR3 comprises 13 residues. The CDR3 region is CASRRGSTDTQYF. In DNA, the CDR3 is TGTGCCAGCCGCCGGGGTAGCACAGATACGCAGTATTTT.

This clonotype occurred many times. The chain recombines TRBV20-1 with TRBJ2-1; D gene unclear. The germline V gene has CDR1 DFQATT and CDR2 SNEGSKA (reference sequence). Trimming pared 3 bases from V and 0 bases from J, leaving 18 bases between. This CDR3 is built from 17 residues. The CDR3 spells CSASDALWPASYNEQFF. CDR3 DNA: TGCAGTGCTAGTGACGCGTTGTGGCCCGCCTCCTACAATGAGCAGTTCTTC.

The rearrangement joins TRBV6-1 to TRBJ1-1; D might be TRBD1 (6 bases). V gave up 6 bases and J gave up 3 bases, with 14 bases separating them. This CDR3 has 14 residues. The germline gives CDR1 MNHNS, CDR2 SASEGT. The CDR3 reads CASSAPDRYTEAFF. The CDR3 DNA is TGTGCCAGCAGCGCTCCTGACAGGTACACTGAAGCTTTCTTT.

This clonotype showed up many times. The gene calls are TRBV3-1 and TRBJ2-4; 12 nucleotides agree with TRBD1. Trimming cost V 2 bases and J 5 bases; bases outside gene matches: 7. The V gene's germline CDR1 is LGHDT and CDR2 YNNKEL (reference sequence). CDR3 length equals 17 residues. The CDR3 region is CASSQWRDRGLENIQYF. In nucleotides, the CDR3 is TGTGCCAGCAGCCAATGGAGGGACAGGGGGCTGGAAAACATTCAGTACTTC.

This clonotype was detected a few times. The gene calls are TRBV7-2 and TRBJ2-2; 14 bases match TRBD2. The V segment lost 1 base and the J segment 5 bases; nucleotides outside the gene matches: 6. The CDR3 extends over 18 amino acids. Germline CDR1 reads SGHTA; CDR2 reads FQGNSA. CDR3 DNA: TGTGCCAGCAGCTTAGGACTAGCGGGAGGGCCGTATACCGGGGAGCTGTTTTTT. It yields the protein CASSLGLAGGPYTGELFF. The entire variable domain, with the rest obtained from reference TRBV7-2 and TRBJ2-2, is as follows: GAGVSQSPSNKVTEKGKDVELRCDPISGHTALYWYRQSLGQGLEFLIYFQGNSAPDKSGLPSDRFSAERTGGSVSTLTIQRTQQEDSAVYLCASSLGLAGGPYTGELFFGEGSRLTVL.